These 7 T cell receptor beta chains were all obtained from the same sample, sequenced in a study of technical replicates of blood from several donors. The protocol was immunoSEQ multiplex PCR, while the TCRdb copy is restricted to in-frame clones and leaves out a portion. Here the sample spans over 50,000 clones, around 88% being singletons. The sequencing input was PBMCs. All receptors come from a human donor in good health. Some clones in this sample may be carry-over from other donors' samples.

The V gene is TRBV5-8, the J gene TRBJ2-2, with TRBD2 as a possible D gene (6 bases). Per germline, CDR1 SGHTS and CDR2 YDEGEE. The CDR3 sequence is 19 residues long. Trimming pared 0 bases from V and 3 bases from J, leaving 21 bases between. CDR3 bases: TGTGCCAGCAGCTTGGATCCTCTTGGGGTAGCGGCCTACACCGGGGAGCTGTTTTTT. It specifies CASSLDPLGVAAYTGELFF.

CDR3 sequence (DNA): TGTGCCAGCAGTGGCCGACAGAACCAAGAGACCCAGTACTTC. Protein product: CASSGRQNQETQYF. The J gene is TRBJ2-5, the V gene TRBV7-6, with D possibly matching TRBD1 (5 bases). The germline V and J ends were trimmed by 6 bases and 0 bases, with 11 bases remaining between them. Germline assignment: CDR1 SGHVS and CDR2 FNYEAQ. The CDR3 consists of 14 residues.

The rearrangement uses TRBV5-4 and TRBJ2-2, with 9 positions matching TRBD2. CDR1 and CDR2 (germline): SGHNT, YYREEE (reference sequence). J was trimmed by 4 bases and V by 5 bases; bases with no gene match: 6. This CDR3 comprises 15 residues. Here the CDR3 DNA reads TGTGCCAGCAGGATAGCGGGAGTCATCACCGGGGAGCTGTTTTTT. Translation: CASRIAGVITGELFF.

On this clone: The same CDR3 can be traced to other DNA sequences in this sample. This chain uses TRBV6-5 with TRBJ1-1; D is undetermined. CDR1 and CDR2 from the germline V gene are MNHEY and SVGAGI. Trimming took off 5 bases at V and 1 base at J, with 8 bases between the two ends. This CDR3 region has 13 residues. CDR3 nucleotides: TGTGCCAGCAGTCGCACAGAGAACACTGAAGCTTTCTTT. Its protein product is CASSRTENTEAFF.

This rearrangement joins TRBV11-2 to TRBJ1-5, with no clear D. The V gene lost 0 bases and the J gene lost 2 bases, with 5 bases spanning the gap. This CDR3 contains 14 residues. Germline V gene data show CDR1 as SGHAT and CDR2 as FQNNGV. The CDR3 DNA reads as TGTGCCAGCAGCTTAGATTCCGGCAATCAGCCCCAGCATTTT. Translating it yields CASSLDSGNQPQHF.

V usage is TRBV7-2 and J usage is TRBJ1-2, with a tentative D call TRBD1 (5 bases). Germline values: CDR1 SGHTA, CDR2 FQGNSA. V was pared by 5 bases and J by 4 bases, with 14 bases between. There are 14 residues in the CDR3. The CDR3: CASSRGGTGYGYTF. The CDR3 nucleotides are TGTGCCAGCAGCCGGGGGGGGACCGGCTATGGCTACACCTTC.

The rearrangement joins TRBV6-5 to TRBJ1-6; weak D call: TRBD1 (6 bases). The CDR3 has 15 residues. Germline V gene sequence: CDR1 MNHEY, CDR2 SVGAGI. V dropped 4 bases and J dropped 5 bases, with 12 bases sitting between them. The CDR3 is CASSFQTGNNSPLHF. CDR3 coding DNA: TGTGCCAGCAGTTTCCAGACAGGAAATAATTCACCCCTCCACTTT.